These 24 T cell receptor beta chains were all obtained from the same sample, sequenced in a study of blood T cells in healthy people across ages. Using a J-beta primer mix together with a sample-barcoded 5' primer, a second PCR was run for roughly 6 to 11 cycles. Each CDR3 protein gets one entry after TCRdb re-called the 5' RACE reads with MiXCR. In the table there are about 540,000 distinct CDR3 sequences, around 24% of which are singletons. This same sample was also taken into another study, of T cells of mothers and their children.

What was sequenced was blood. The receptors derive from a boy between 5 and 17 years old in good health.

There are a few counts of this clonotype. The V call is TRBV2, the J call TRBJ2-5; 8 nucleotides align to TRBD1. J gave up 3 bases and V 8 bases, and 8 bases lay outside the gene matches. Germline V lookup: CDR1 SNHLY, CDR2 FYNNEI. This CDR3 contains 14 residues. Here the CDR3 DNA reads TGTGCCAGCGAAACCGACAGGGGCGAAGAGACCCAGTACTTC. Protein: CASETDRGEETQYF.

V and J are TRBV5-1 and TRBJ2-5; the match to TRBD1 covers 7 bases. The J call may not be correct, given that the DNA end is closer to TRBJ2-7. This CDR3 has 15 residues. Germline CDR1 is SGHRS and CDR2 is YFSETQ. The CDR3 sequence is CASSLYRGRPYEQYF. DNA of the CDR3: TGCGCCAGCAGCTTGTACAGGGGCAGGCCCTACGAGCAGTACTTC.

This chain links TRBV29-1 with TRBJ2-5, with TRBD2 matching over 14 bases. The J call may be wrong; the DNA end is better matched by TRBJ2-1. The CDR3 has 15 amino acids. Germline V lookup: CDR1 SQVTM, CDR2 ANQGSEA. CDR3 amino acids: CSAPGLAGVWNEQFF. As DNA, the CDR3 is TGCAGCGCCCCGGGACTAGCGGGAGTGTGGAATGAGCAGTTCTTC.

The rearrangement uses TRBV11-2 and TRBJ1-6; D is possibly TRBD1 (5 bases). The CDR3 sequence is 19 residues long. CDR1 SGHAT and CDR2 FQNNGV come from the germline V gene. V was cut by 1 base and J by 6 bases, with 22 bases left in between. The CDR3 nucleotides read TGTGCCAGCAGCTTAGGGAGGGGAAACAAAGCACAGATTAATTCACCCCTCCACTTT. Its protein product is CASSLGRGNKAQINSPLHF.

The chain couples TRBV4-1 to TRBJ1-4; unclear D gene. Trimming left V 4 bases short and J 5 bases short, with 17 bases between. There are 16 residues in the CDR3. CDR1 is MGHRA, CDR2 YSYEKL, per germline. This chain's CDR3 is CASSPGVGSANEKLFF. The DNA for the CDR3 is TGCGCCAGCAGCCCCGGCGTGGGGTCCGCGAATGAAAAACTGTTTTTT.

The CDR3 here is CASSLPGGASEAFF. The CDR3 DNA sequence: TGTGCCAGCAGCTTGCCAGGGGGCGCGTCAGAAGCTTTCTTT. This chain links TRBV5-5 with TRBJ1-1, with 8 positions matching TRBD1. The J segment lost 8 bases and the V segment lost 1 base, leaving 7 bases of the junction unmatched. Germline assignment: CDR1 SGHKS and CDR2 YYEKEE (reference sequence). The CDR3 has 14 residues.

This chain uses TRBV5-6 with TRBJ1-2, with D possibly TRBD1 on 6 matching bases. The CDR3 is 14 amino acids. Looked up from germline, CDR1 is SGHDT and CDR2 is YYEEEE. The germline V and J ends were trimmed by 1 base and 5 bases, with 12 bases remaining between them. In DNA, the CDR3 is TGTGCCAGCAGCTTGAGGGGGGCGAAATATGGCTACACCTTC. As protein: CASSLRGAKYGYTF.

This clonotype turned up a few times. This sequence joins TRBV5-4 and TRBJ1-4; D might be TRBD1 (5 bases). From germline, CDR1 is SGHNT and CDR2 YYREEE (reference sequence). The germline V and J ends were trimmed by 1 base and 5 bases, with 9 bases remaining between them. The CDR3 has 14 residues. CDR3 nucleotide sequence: TGTGCCAGCAGCTTGAAGGGGAGGAATGAAAAACTGTTTTTT. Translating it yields CASSLKGRNEKLFF.

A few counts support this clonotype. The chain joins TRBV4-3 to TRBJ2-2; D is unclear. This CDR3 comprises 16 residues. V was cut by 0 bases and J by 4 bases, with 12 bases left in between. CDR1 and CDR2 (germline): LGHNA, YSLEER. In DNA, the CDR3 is TGCGCCAGCAGCCAAGATCCAGCGCTCGTCACCGGGGAGCTGTTTTTT. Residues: CASSQDPALVTGELFF.

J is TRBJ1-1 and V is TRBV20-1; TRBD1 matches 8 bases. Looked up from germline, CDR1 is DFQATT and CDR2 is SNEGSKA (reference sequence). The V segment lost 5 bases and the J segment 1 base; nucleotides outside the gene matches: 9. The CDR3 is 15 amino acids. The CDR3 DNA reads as TGCAGTGCTGATGGACAGGGCCAGGGGAACACTGAAGCTTTCTTT. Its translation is CSADGQGQGNTEAFF.

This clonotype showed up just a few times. CDR3 coding DNA: TGCAGTGCTAGCCCACAGCAAGAGACCCAGTACTTC. Amino acid sequence: CSASPQQETQYF. The chain couples TRBV20-1 to TRBJ2-5; no firm D call. V lost 3 bases and J lost 2, with 7 bases in between. In germline, CDR1 is DFQATT, CDR2 SNEGSKA (reference sequence). This CDR3 contains 12 residues.

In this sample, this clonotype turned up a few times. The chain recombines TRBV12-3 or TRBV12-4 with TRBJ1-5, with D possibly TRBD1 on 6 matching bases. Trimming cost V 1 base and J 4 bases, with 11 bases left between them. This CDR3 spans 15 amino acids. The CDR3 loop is CASSLGDTKNQPQHF. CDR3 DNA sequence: TGTGCCAGCAGTTTAGGGGACACGAAAAATCAGCCCCAGCATTTT.

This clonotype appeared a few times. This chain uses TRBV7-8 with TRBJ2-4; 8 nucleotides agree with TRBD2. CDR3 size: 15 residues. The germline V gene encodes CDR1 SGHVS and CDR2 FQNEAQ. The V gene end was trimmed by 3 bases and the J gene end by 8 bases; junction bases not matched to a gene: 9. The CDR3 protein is CASSFTSGSGYIQYF. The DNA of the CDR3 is TGTGCCAGCAGCTTCACCAGCGGGAGTGGATACATTCAGTACTTC.

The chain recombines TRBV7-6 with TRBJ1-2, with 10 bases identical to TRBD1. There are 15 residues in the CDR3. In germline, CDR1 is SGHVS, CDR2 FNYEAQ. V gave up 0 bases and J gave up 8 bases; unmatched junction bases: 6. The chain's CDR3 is CASSLAGTGDSGYTF. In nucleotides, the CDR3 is TGTGCCAGCAGCTTAGCTGGGACAGGGGACTCGGGCTACACCTTC. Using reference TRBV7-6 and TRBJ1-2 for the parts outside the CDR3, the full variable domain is GAGVSQSPRYKVTKRGQDVALRCDPISGHVSLYWYRQALGQGPEFLTYFNYEAQQDKSGLPNDRFSAERPEGSISTLTIQRTEQRDSAMYRCASSLAGTGDSGYTFGSGTRLTVV.

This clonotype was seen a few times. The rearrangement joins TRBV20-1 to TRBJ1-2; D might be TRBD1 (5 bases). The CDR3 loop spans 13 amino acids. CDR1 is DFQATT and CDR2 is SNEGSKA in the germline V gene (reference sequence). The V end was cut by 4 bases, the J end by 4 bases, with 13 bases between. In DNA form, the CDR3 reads TGCAGTGCTAACCGGGACGGAATCTATGGCTACACCTTC. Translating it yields CSANRDGIYGYTF.

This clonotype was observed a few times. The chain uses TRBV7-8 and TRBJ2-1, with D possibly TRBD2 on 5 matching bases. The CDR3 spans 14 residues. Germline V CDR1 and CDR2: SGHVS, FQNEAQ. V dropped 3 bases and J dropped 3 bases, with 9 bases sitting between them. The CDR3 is CASSFGGFYNEQFF. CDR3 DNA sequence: TGTGCCAGCAGCTTCGGCGGGTTCTACAATGAGCAGTTCTTC.

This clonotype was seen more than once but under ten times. CDR3 sequence reads: CASSHQKVGEGNYGYTF. The CDR3 region has the DNA TGCGCCAGCAGCCACCAAAAGGTCGGGGAGGGTAACTATGGCTACACCTTC. The V and J genes are TRBV4-1 and TRBJ1-2, with D unresolved. The CDR3 is 17 residues long. Per the germline V gene, CDR1 is MGHRA and CDR2 is YSYEKL. Trimming removed 3 bases at V and 1 base at J, with 18 bases between.

In nucleotides, the CDR3 is TGTGCCAGCAGCCCCCCGACAGCGACAGGGGTTAGCAATCAGCCCCAGCATTTT. Translated: CASSPPTATGVSNQPQHF. This rearrangement joins TRBV7-2 to TRBJ1-5; the match to TRBD1 covers 8 bases. The germline V gene has CDR1 SGHTA and CDR2 FQGNSA. The length of the CDR3 is 18 residues. Trimming at V came to 5 bases and at J to 0 bases, leaving 12 bases not matched to a gene.

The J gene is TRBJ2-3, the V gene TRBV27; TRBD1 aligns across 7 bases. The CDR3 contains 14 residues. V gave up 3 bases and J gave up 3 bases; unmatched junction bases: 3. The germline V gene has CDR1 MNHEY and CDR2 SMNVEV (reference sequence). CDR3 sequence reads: CASSFTGETDTQYF. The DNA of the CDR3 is TGTGCCAGCAGTTTCACAGGGGAGACAGATACGCAGTATTTT.

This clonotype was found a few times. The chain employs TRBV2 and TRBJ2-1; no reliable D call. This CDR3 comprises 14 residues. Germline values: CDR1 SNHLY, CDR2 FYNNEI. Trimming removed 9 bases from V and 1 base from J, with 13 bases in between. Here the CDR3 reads CASNAPDSYNEQFF. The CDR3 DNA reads TGTGCCAGTAACGCCCCGGATTCCTACAATGAGCAGTTCTTC.

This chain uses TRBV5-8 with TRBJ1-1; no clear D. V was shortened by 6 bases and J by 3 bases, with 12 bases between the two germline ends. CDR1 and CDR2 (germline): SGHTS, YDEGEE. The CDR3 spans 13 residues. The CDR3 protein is CASIRPGYTEAFF. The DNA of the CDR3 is TGTGCCAGCATCCGGCCGGGATACACTGAAGCTTTCTTT.

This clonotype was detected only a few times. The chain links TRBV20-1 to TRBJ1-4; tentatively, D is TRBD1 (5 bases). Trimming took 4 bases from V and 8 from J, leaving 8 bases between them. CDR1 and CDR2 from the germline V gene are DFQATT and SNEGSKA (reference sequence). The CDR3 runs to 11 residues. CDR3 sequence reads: CSAMGQEKLFF. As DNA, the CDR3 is TGCAGTGCTATGGGGCAGGAAAAACTGTTTTTT.

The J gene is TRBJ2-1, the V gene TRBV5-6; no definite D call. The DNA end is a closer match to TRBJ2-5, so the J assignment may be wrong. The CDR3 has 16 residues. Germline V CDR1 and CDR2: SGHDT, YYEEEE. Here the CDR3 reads CASSPIDPQIGETQYF. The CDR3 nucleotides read TGTGCCAGCAGCCCAATCGACCCACAAATAGGGGAGACCCAGTACTTC.

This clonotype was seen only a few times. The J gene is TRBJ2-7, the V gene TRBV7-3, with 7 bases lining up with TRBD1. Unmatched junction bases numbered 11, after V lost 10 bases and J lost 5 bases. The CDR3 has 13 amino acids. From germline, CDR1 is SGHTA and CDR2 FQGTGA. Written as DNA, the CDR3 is TGTGCCATCCGAAAACCACAGGGGAACGAGCAGTACTTC. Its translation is CAIRKPQGNEQYF.